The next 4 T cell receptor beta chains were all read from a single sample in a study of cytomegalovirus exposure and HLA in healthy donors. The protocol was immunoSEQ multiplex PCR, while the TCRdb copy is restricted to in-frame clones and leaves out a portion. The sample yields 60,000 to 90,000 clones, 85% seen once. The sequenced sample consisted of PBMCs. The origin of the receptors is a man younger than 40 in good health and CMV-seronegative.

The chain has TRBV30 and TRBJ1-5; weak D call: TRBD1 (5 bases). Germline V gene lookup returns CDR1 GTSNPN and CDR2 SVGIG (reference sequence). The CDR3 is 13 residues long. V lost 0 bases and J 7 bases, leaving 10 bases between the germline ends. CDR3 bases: TGTGCCTGGAGTGTACAGGCCCGACAGCCCCAGCATTTT. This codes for CAWSVQARQPQHF.

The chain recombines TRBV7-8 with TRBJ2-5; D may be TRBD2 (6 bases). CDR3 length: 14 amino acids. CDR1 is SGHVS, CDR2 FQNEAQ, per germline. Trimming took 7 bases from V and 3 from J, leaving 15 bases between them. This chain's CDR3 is CASKVRPGEETQYF. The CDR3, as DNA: TGTGCCAGCAAAGTCCGTCCGGGAGAAGAGACCCAGTACTTC.

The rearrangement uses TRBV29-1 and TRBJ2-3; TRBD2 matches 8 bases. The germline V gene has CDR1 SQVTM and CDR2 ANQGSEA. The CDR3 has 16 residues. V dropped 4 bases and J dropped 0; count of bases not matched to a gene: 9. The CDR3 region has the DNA TGCAGCGTTGTAGCGGGGAGTAGATCTAGCACAGATACGCAGTATTTT. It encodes CSVVAGSRSSTDTQYF.

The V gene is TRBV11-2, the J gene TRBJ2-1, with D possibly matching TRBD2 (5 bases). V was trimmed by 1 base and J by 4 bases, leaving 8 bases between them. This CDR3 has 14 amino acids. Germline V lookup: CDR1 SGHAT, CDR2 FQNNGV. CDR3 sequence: CASSLGLAYNEQFF. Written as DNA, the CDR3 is TGTGCCAGCAGCTTAGGCCTAGCTTACAATGAGCAGTTCTTC.